This T cell receptor (beta chain) was profiled in a study of patients and donors after allogeneic stem cell transplantation. The CDR3 loop spans 17 amino acids. The V and J ends lost 6 bases and 1 base, in that order; junction bases with no gene match: 7. Germline loops: CDR1 SQVTM, CDR2 ANQGSEA. This clonotype came up many times. TCRdb ran MiXCR on the RT-PCR reads and lists one entry per CDR3 protein. The table records approximately 60,000 distinct CDR3 sequences, 13% of them present only once. The TCR was taken from a human donor who was either an allogeneic HSCT recipient or a stem cell or donor lymphocyte infusion donor (not recorded which). It is not recorded whose cells these are; they may come from a transplant donor. Sequenced input: blood, either unsorted or a sorted T cell fraction (not recorded which). The chain is built from TRBV29-1 and TRBJ2-2, with TRBD2 identical over 14 bases. The CDR3 loop is CSVTPTSGRVNTGELFF. The CDR3 nucleotides read TGCAGCGTAACTCCGACTAGCGGGAGGGTGAACACCGGGGAGCTGTTTTTT.